The 30 T cell receptor beta chains below come from one sample, sequenced in a study of breast tumors, draining lymph nodes, adjacent tissues. TCRdb itself ran the multiplex PCR reads through MiXCR, one entry per CDR3 protein. The sample yields more than 200,000 distinct CDR3 sequences, roughly 30% seen once. The lymph nodes were axillary draining lymph nodes from breast cancer patients. Material: axillary lymph node tissue. The receptors shown here come from a female donor with breast cancer. Some clones in this sample may be carry-over from other donors' samples.

There are many counts of this clonotype. The chain couples TRBV7-2 to TRBJ2-6; 7 bases are shared with TRBD1. Germline lookup yields CDR1 SGHTA and CDR2 FQGNSA. Unmatched junction bases numbered 1, after V lost 3 bases and J lost 2 bases. This CDR3 comprises 15 residues. The CDR3, as DNA: TGTGCCAGCAGCTTCACAGGGGCTGGGGCCAACGTCCTGACTTTC. Translated: CASSFTGAGANVLTF.

This clonotype was counted ten times or more. This chain connects TRBV6-6 to TRBJ2-3; TRBD2 matches at 8 bases. Germline V CDR1 and CDR2: MNHNY, SVGAGI (reference sequence). CDR3 length: 17 amino acids. V shed 5 bases and J 6 bases; nucleotides not matched to a gene: 16. This CDR3 is CASSLPRGGKSGDTQYF. The CDR3, as DNA: TGTGCCAGCAGTCTCCCCCGGGGGGGCAAAAGTGGGGATACGCAGTATTTT.

This clonotype has at least ten counts. The V and J genes are TRBV12-3 or TRBV12-4 and TRBJ2-1, with 16 positions matching TRBD2. V shed 6 bases, J shed 8 bases, and the junction held 7 bases outside the gene matches. The CDR3 length is 16 residues. The CDR3 spells CASRGGLAGGPHEQFF. The CDR3 bases are TGTGCCAGCAGGGGGGGACTAGCGGGAGGGCCCCATGAGCAGTTCTTC.

This clonotype occurred many times. The J gene is TRBJ2-1, the V gene TRBV19, with 9 positions matching TRBD2. The CDR3 totals 15 residues. The junction had 4 bases not matched to a gene; V was cut back by 1 base and J by 6 bases. Germline values: CDR1 LNHDA, CDR2 SQIVND (reference sequence). In DNA, the CDR3 is TGTGCCAGTAGTATAGTTAGCGGGAGAGGCAATGAGCAGTTCTTC. It specifies CASSIVSGRGNEQFF.

This clonotype was counted at least ten times. The chain combines TRBV9 with TRBJ2-5, with 7 positions matching TRBD2. Looked up from germline, CDR1 is SGDLS and CDR2 is YYNGEE. The V and J ends lost 0 bases and 4 bases, in that order; junction bases with no gene match: 0. The CDR3 spans 13 residues. The CDR3 here is CASSVGGGETQYF. CDR3 nucleotide sequence: TGTGCCAGCAGCGTAGGGGGGGGAGAGACCCAGTACTTC. The full variable domain, completed using reference TRBV9 and TRBJ2-5, is DSGVTQTPKHLITATGQRVTLRCSPRSGDLSVYWYQQSLDQGLQFLIQYYNGEERAKGNILERFSAQQFPDLHSELNLSSLELGDSALYFCASSVGGGETQYFGPGTRLLVL.

This clonotype was seen many times. A much larger clone differs from this one at a single base, so this may be a read error. The chain employs TRBV7-9 and TRBJ2-6, with 9 nucleotides matching TRBD1. The CDR3 covers 19 residues. The V gene's germline CDR1 is SEHNR and CDR2 FQNEAQ (reference sequence). This chain's CDR3 is CASSHRPGQGFSGPNVLTF. CDR3 nucleotides: TGTGCCAGCAGCCACCGACCCGGACAGGGGTTCTCTGGGCCCAACGTCCTGACTTTC. Full variable domain (rest looked up from reference TRBV7-9 and TRBJ2-6): DTGVSQNPRHKITKRGQNVTFRCDPISEHNRLYWYRQTLGQGPEFLTYFQNEAQLEKSRLLSDRFSAERPKGSFSTLEIQRTEQGDSAMYLCASSHRPGQGFSGPNVLTFGAGSRLTVL.

This clonotype occurred a few times. A much more abundant neighbour one base away suggests this may be a read error. The CDR3 does not end in the conserved phenylalanine or tryptophan, so this is likely a read error. The chain has TRBV19 and TRBJ2-7; 14 nucleotides match TRBD2. Germline values: CDR1 LNHDA, CDR2 SQIVND (reference sequence). Germline trimming cut 5 bases from V and 3 bases from J; bases unmatched to any gene: 6. This CDR3 contains 16 residues. CDR3 sequence (DNA): TGTGCCAGTAGTGTCTTCGGGACTAGCGGGAGCTACGAGCAGTACTCC. It translates to CASSVFGTSGSYEQYS.

Many counts were recorded for this clonotype. A much larger clone sits a single nucleotide away, making a read error possible. V and J are TRBV6-2 or TRBV6-3 and TRBJ2-6; no definite D call. Deletions cut 5 bases from V and 0 bases from J, with 5 bases between. The length of the CDR3 is 14 residues. Germline V lookup: CDR1 MNHEY, CDR2 SVGEGT. The CDR3 DNA sequence: TGTGCCAGCAGTATCAGCTCTGGGGCCAACGTCCTGACTTTC. This gives the protein CASSISSGANVLTF.

In its sample, this clonotype was seen many times. The chain couples TRBV10-3 to TRBJ2-7, with TRBD1 matching 10 bases. The CDR3 contains 14 residues. V lost 11 bases, J lost 3 bases, and 10 bases stayed unmatched. Looked up from germline, CDR1 is ENHRY and CDR2 is SYGVKD. This CDR3 is CASETGTGVYEQYF. The CDR3 DNA follows: TGTGCCTCGGAAACCGGGACAGGGGTCTACGAGCAGTACTTC.

This clonotype was counted at least ten times. The chain is built from TRBV20-1 and TRBJ2-3; D may match TRBD1 or TRBD2 (5 bases each). The CDR3 has 14 residues. Trimming left V 2 bases short and J 6 bases short, with 15 bases between. Germline loops: CDR1 DFQATT, CDR2 SNEGSKA (reference sequence). The CDR3: CSARLAQAADTQYF. CDR3 bases: TGCAGTGCTAGACTAGCACAGGCAGCGGATACGCAGTATTTT.

This clonotype was seen ten or more times. J is TRBJ2-4 and V is TRBV2; D call uncertain. Trimming pared 3 bases from V and 3 bases from J, leaving 12 bases between. The CDR3 spans 15 residues. Germline V gene sequence: CDR1 SNHLY, CDR2 FYNNEI. CDR3 amino acids: CASSERLGNKNIQYF. The CDR3 DNA follows: TGTGCCAGCAGTGAGCGGCTAGGGAACAAAAACATTCAGTACTTC.

Many counts were recorded for this clonotype. The rearrangement uses TRBV9 and TRBJ2-1, with D tentatively TRBD1 or TRBD2 (6 bases each). The CDR3 totals 16 residues. V gave up 0 bases and J gave up 5 bases, with 15 bases separating them. CDR1 and CDR2 from the germline V gene are SGDLS and YYNGEE. The CDR3 is CASSVGEGGLNNEQFF. In DNA, the CDR3 is TGTGCCAGCAGCGTAGGAGAGGGGGGCCTGAACAATGAGCAGTTCTTC. Full variable domain (rest looked up from reference TRBV9 and TRBJ2-1): DSGVTQTPKHLITATGQRVTLRCSPRSGDLSVYWYQQSLDQGLQFLIQYYNGEERAKGNILERFSAQQFPDLHSELNLSSLELGDSALYFCASSVGEGGLNNEQFFGPGTRLTVL.

A remark on this clonotype: This may be a read error: a much more frequent sequence differs by one nucleotide. V is TRBV20-1 and J is TRBJ2-7; possibly TRBD2 for D (6 bases). The germline V gene encodes CDR1 DFQATT and CDR2 SNEGSKA (reference sequence). The CDR3 length is 13 residues. The CDR3 DNA sequence: TGCAGCGCCCTACCGGGGGTGGTGGGCGCGCAGTACTTC. It specifies CSALPGVVGAQYF.

On this clonotype: One base away lies a much larger clone, so this may be a sequencing read error. This rearrangement joins TRBV7-2 to TRBJ1-2; 7 positions agree with TRBD1. The CDR3 totals 15 residues. Germline assignment: CDR1 SGHTA and CDR2 FQGNSA. CDR3 residues: CASSLVTGRDYGYPF. The CDR3 nucleotides are TGTGCCAGCAGCTTAGTGACAGGGAGGGACTATGGCTACCCCTTC.

In this sample, this clonotype turned up many times. The rearrangement uses TRBV4-1 and TRBJ2-7, with 7 bases aligning to TRBD1. Germline V gene lookup returns CDR1 MGHRA and CDR2 YSYEKL. Unmatched junction bases numbered 20, after V lost 5 bases and J lost 4 bases. The CDR3 contains 18 residues. The CDR3 is CASSFRGATGNPPYEQYF. Here the CDR3 DNA reads TGCGCCAGCAGCTTCCGAGGAGCGACAGGGAATCCCCCTTACGAGCAGTACTTC.

In its sample, this clonotype was seen many times. The chain is built from TRBV27 and TRBJ2-7, with 7 bases aligning to TRBD1. Germline-derived CDR1 and CDR2 are MNHEY and SMNVEV (reference sequence). CDR3 size: 14 residues. With 6 bases clipped from V and 0 bases from J, the junction kept 5 bases outside the gene matches. CDR3 bases: TGTGCCAGCAGAGGGACAGTTCCCTCCTACGAGCAGTACTTC. Amino acid sequence: CASRGTVPSYEQYF.

This clonotype was observed many times. This rearrangement joins TRBV6-4 to TRBJ1-6; no clear D gene. The CDR3 runs to 13 residues. Germline V gene sequence: CDR1 MRHNA, CDR2 SNTAGT. Trimming left V 2 bases short and J 4 bases short, with 3 bases between. CDR3: CASSDGYNSPLHF. CDR3 in DNA: TGTGCCAGCAGTGACGGTTATAATTCACCCCTCCACTTT.

The genes are TRBV19 and TRBJ1-4, with 8 bases lining up with TRBD1. Trimming cost V 4 bases and J 10 bases; bases outside gene matches: 5. This CDR3 has 13 amino acids. Germline V gene data show CDR1 as LNHDA and CDR2 as SQIVND (reference sequence). Here the CDR3 DNA reads TGTGCCAGTAGTACTCTAGGGACAGGAAAACTGTTTTTT. Translation gives CASSTLGTGKLFF.

The chain carries TRBV2 and TRBJ2-5; 7 nucleotides agree with TRBD1. CDR1 is SNHLY and CDR2 is FYNNEI in the germline V gene. This CDR3 has 12 residues. V lost 7 bases, J lost 5 bases, and 4 bases stayed unmatched. The CDR3 coding sequence is TGTGCCAGCATGACAGGGTTGGAGACCCAGTACTTC. This translates into CASMTGLETQYF.

This clonotype was observed a single time. Since the CDR3 does not end with the conserved phenylalanine or tryptophan, this likely comes from a read error. Because the CDR3's place on the DNA is in doubt, the DNA is left out and the CDR3 is given as listed by TCRdb. The chain combines TRBV5-1 with TRBJ2-1; TRBD2, the table's D call, lacks a check against the DNA. Germline CDR1 reads SGHRS; CDR2 reads YFSETQ. The CDR3 comprises 10 residues, both ends counted. The CDR3 here is CASRLVTGGN.

This clonotype has at least ten counts. The V and J genes are TRBV4-1 and TRBJ2-1; 12 bases map to TRBD2. Trimming removed 4 bases from V and 6 bases from J; junction bases left unmatched: 4. From germline, CDR1 is MGHRA and CDR2 YSYEKL. The CDR3 covers 15 residues. CDR3 protein: CASSLRTSGTNEQFF. For the CDR3, the DNA is TGCGCCAGCAGCCTCCGGACTAGCGGGACCAATGAGCAGTTCTTC.

This clonotype was observed many times. This sequence joins TRBV5-1 and TRBJ2-2, with D perhaps being TRBD1 or TRBD2 (5 bases each). Looked up from germline, CDR1 is SGHRS and CDR2 is YFSETQ. There are 16 residues in the CDR3. Deletions cut 1 base from V and 0 bases from J, with 10 bases between. The CDR3 region has the DNA TGCGCCAGCAGCTTGATGGGGACCACGAACACCGGGGAGCTGTTTTTT. Its protein is CASSLMGTTNTGELFF.

A remark on this clonotype: One base away lies a much larger clone, so this may be a sequencing read error. This chain connects TRBV7-9 to TRBJ2-1, with TRBD2 matching 14 bases. V dropped 2 bases and J dropped 8; count of bases not matched to a gene: 11. Germline CDR1 SEHNR, CDR2 FQNEAQ (reference sequence). The CDR3 is made up of 18 amino acids. The CDR3 DNA reads as TGTGCCAGCAGCTTATTATCGACGGGACTAGCGGGGGACCATGAGCAGTTCTTC. This encodes CASSLLSTGLAGDHEQFF.

This clonotype occurred many times. The chain combines TRBV2 with TRBJ2-7; TRBD1 agrees at 8 bases. V lost 5 bases, J lost 3 bases, and 6 bases stayed unmatched. Germline V gene data show CDR1 as SNHLY and CDR2 as FYNNEI. The CDR3 has 14 amino acids. The CDR3 DNA is TGTGCCAGCAGTACGGACAGGGTGGTCTACGAGCAGTACTTC. Encoded protein: CASSTDRVVYEQYF.

This clonotype appeared many times. The chain links TRBV3-1 to TRBJ2-7; TRBD2 aligns across 13 bases. The CDR3 runs to 16 residues. V lost 2 bases to trimming and J lost 6 bases; unmatched junction nucleotides: 7. Germline V gives CDR1 LGHDT, CDR2 YNNKEL (reference sequence). This CDR3 is CASSQRGLAGWGEQYF. CDR3 in DNA: TGTGCCAGCAGCCAAAGGGGACTAGCGGGATGGGGCGAGCAGTACTTC.

The chain joins TRBV5-1 to TRBJ2-1; the match to TRBD2 covers 14 bases. Germline V gives CDR1 SGHRS, CDR2 YFSETQ. CDR3 size: 19 residues. V dropped 0 bases and J dropped 3; count of bases not matched to a gene: 8. The CDR3 spells CASSLGGLAGVLIYNEQFF. CDR3 DNA: TGCGCCAGCAGCTTGGGGGGACTAGCGGGAGTTCTGATCTACAATGAGCAGTTCTTC.

This clonotype came up many times. CDR3 sequence reads: CASSQGGGRVSGANVLTF. CDR3 coding DNA: TGTGCCAGCAGCCAAGGTGGCGGGAGGGTCTCTGGGGCCAACGTCCTGACTTTC. The chain has TRBV4-2 and TRBJ2-6; 9 positions match TRBD2. CDR3 length equals 18 residues. The V gene end was trimmed by 1 base and the J gene end by 0 bases; junction bases not matched to a gene: 4. Germline V gene lookup returns CDR1 LGHNA and CDR2 YNFKEQ.

This clonotype was seen only a few times. The chain joins TRBV6-1 to TRBJ2-7; D may correspond to TRBD1 or TRBD2 (6 bases each). CDR3 length: 15 residues. CDR1 MNHNS and CDR2 SASEGT come from the germline V gene. Trimming removed 5 bases from V and 0 bases from J, with 14 bases in between. The CDR3 protein is CASSRPGANSYEQYF. CDR3 coding DNA: TGTGCCAGCAGTCGGCCGGGGGCCAACTCCTACGAGCAGTACTTC.

This clonotype came up a few times. The genes are TRBV9 and TRBJ2-7, with 8 nucleotides matching TRBD2. Germline loops: CDR1 SGDLS, CDR2 YYNGEE. Trimming removed 4 bases from V and 3 bases from J; junction bases left unmatched: 6. The CDR3 consists of 14 residues. The CDR3 region is CASSPGLVSYEQYF. The DNA of the CDR3 is TGTGCCAGCAGCCCGGGACTAGTCAGCTACGAGCAGTACTTC.

Comments on this clonotype: A read error may be the cause here, since a much bigger clone is one base away. CDR3 region: CASKTSRFTGELFF. In DNA, the CDR3 is TGTGCCAGCAAAACTAGCAGGTTCACCGGGGAGCTGTTTTTT. This chain joins TRBV6-1 and TRBJ2-2; possibly TRBD2 for D (6 bases). CDR1 and CDR2 from the germline V gene are MNHNS and SASEGT. With 7 bases removed from V and 4 bases from J, the gap between germline ends came to 13 bases. The CDR3 has 14 residues.